This is a list of T cell receptor beta chains from one sample in a study of neurological immune-mediated disorders. TCRdb used MiXCR to reprocess the 5' RACE reads, holding one entry per CDR3 protein. The repertoire holds 50,000 to 60,000 distinct CDR3 sequences, under 5% seen once, with more than 1.5% in the top ten. Sample: CD4+ T cells from blood. The receptors originated from a woman aged 40 to 50 with multiple sclerosis. Each CDR3 is given with its conserved first and last residue. D genes are given only for firm matches. Clone size is stated in some rows and not others, as once, few, many or a class when expanded.

CDR3nt: TGCAGTGCTGGACTGGCGGGGGGACCCAATGAGCAGTTCTTC
CDR3aa: CSAGLAGGPNEQFF
abundance: many
j_gene: TRBJ2-1
d_gene: TRBD2
v_gene: TRBV20-1

CDR3nt: TGTGCCAGCAGCTTAGACTTGCGGGGGGCCCCTGATACGCAGTATTTT
CDR3aa: CASSLDLRGAPDTQYF
abundance: many
j_gene: TRBJ2-3
d_gene: TRBD2
v_gene: TRBV9

CDR3nt: TGCGCCAGCAGCTTGAGCGGGGGGTCGACAGATACGCAGTATTTT
CDR3aa: CASSLSGGSTDTQYF
abundance: many
j_gene: TRBJ2-3
d_gene: TRBD2
v_gene: TRBV5-1

CDR3nt: TGCAGTGCCCCAGGCCTACGGGGGGGCCGGGAGACCCAGTACTTC
CDR3aa: CSAPGLRGGRETQYF
abundance: many
j_gene: TRBJ2-5
d_gene: TRBD2
v_gene: TRBV20-1

CDR3nt: TGCAGTGCCCCCCCGATGACAGACTTCAAAAACATTCAGTACTTC
CDR3aa: CSAPPMTDFKNIQYF
abundance: many
j_gene: TRBJ2-4
d_gene: .
v_gene: TRBV20-1

CDR3nt: TGCGCCAGCAGCTTGCCCAGGACAGGGGGCAAAGAGACCCAGTACTTC
CDR3aa: CASSLPRTGGKETQYF
abundance: many
j_gene: TRBJ2-5
d_gene: TRBD1
v_gene: TRBV5-1

CDR3nt: TGTGCCAGCAGTTTATATAGTACGGGAGCTAACTATGGCTACACCTTC
CDR3aa: CASSLYSTGANYGYTF
abundance: many
j_gene: TRBJ1-2
d_gene: .
v_gene: TRBV27

CDR3nt: TGCGCCAGCAGCTTGACCAAGCCGGGGGATACGCAGTATTTT
CDR3aa: CASSLTKPGDTQYF
abundance: many
j_gene: TRBJ2-3
d_gene: .
v_gene: TRBV5-1

CDR3nt: TGCGCCAGCAGCCTAGGGGGGCTGAACGAGCAGTACTTC
CDR3aa: CASSLGGLNEQYF
abundance: many
j_gene: TRBJ2-7
d_gene: .
v_gene: TRBV5-1

CDR3nt: TGCGCCAGCAGTGATGGCAGGGTGGGGTATCAGCCCCAGCATTTT
CDR3aa: CASSDGRVGYQPQHF
abundance: many
j_gene: TRBJ1-5
d_gene: .
v_gene: TRBV10-2

CDR3nt: TGTGCCATCAGTGAGTTGGGACAGGGAGAAGGCTACACCTTC
CDR3aa: CAISELGQGEGYTF
abundance: many
j_gene: TRBJ1-2
d_gene: TRBD1
v_gene: TRBV10-3

CDR3nt: TGCGCCAGCAGCTTTGAGGTGTTGAGCACTGAAGCTTTCTTT
CDR3aa: CASSFEVLSTEAFF
abundance: many
j_gene: TRBJ1-1
d_gene: .
v_gene: TRBV5-1

CDR3nt: TGTGCCAGCAGCTCACACTTAAATAGCAATCAGCCCCAGCATTTT
CDR3aa: CASSSHLNSNQPQHF
abundance: many
j_gene: TRBJ1-5
d_gene: .
v_gene: TRBV7-2

CDR3nt: TGTGCCTCCCAGACAGGCTCCTATAATTCACCCCTCCACTTT
CDR3aa: CASQTGSYNSPLHF
abundance: .
j_gene: TRBJ1-6
d_gene: .
v_gene: TRBV10-3

CDR3nt: TGTGCCAGCAGCAATGTACAGGGGTCTCAAGAGACCCAGTACTTC
CDR3aa: CASSNVQGSQETQYF
abundance: many
j_gene: TRBJ2-5
d_gene: .
v_gene: TRBV21-1

CDR3nt: TGCGCCAGCAGCCAAGTTCAGGGGGCGTTCCACGAGCAGTACTTC
CDR3aa: CASSQVQGAFHEQYF
abundance: many
j_gene: TRBJ2-7
d_gene: TRBD1
v_gene: TRBV4-1

CDR3nt: TGTGCCAGCAGCTTGGGGGGCTTCCAGTATGGCTACACCTTC
CDR3aa: CASSLGGFQYGYTF
abundance: many
j_gene: TRBJ1-2
d_gene: .
v_gene: TRBV5-5

CDR3nt: TGCGCCAGCAACGGACAGGAGAACACTGAAGCTTTCTTT
CDR3aa: CASNGQENTEAFF
abundance: many
j_gene: TRBJ1-1
d_gene: TRBD1
v_gene: TRBV5-1

CDR3nt: TGCAGTGCCCCTATGAGGGGAAAGTACTACAATGAGCAGTTCTTC
CDR3aa: CSAPMRGKYYNEQFF
abundance: many
j_gene: TRBJ2-1
d_gene: .
v_gene: TRBV20-1

CDR3nt: TGTGCCAGTAGCACAGGGGGCAGGACTGAAGCTTTCTTT
CDR3aa: CASSTGGRTEAFF
abundance: .
j_gene: TRBJ1-1
d_gene: TRBD1
v_gene: TRBV19

CDR3nt: TGCAGTGCTGCGGGTCAATCTCACAGGGGAAACACTGAAGCTTTCTTT
CDR3aa: CSAAGQSHRGNTEAFF
abundance: many
j_gene: TRBJ1-1
d_gene: TRBD1
v_gene: TRBV20-1

CDR3nt: TGTGCTAGTGGTTTGGACGGGGGGACCACAGATACGCAGTATTTT
CDR3aa: CASGLDGGTTDTQYF
abundance: many
j_gene: TRBJ2-3
d_gene: TRBD2
v_gene: TRBV12-5

CDR3nt: TGCAGTGCTAGTTACAGCATTTACGAGCAGTACTTC
CDR3aa: CSASYSIYEQYF
abundance: many
j_gene: TRBJ2-7
d_gene: .
v_gene: TRBV20-1

CDR3nt: TGCGCCAGCAGCGAACCCGAAGCGGTCACAAGCACAGATACGCAGTATTTT
CDR3aa: CASSEPEAVTSTDTQYF
abundance: many
j_gene: TRBJ2-3
d_gene: .
v_gene: TRBV5-1

CDR3nt: TGTGCCAGCAGCTTGCAACTAGCGGGGGGACCCCAAGAGACCCAGTACTTC
CDR3aa: CASSLQLAGGPQETQYF
abundance: many
j_gene: TRBJ2-5
d_gene: TRBD2
v_gene: TRBV5-6